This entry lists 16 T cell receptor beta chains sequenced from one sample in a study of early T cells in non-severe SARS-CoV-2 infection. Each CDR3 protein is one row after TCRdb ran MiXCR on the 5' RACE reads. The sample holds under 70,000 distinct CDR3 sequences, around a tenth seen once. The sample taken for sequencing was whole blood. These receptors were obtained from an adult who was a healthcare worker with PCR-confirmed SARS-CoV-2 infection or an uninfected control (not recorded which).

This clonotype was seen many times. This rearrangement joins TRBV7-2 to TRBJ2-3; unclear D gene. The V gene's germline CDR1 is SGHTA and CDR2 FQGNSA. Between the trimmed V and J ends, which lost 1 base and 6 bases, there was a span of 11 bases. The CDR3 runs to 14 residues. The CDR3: CASSLVATGDTQYF. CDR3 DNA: TGTGCCAGCAGCTTAGTGGCCACCGGGGATACGCAGTATTTT.

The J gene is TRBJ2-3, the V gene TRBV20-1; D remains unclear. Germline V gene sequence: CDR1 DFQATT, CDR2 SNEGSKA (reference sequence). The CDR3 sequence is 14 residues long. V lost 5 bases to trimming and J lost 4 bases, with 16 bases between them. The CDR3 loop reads CSAPPDYGADTQYF. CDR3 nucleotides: TGCAGTGCTCCGCCTGATTATGGGGCAGATACGCAGTATTTT.

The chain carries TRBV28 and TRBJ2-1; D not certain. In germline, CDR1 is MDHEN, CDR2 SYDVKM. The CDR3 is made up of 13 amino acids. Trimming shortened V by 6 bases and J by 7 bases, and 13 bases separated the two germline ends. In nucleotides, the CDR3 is TGTGCCAGCAGGCCGTCCCGGTCGAATGAGCAGTTCTTC. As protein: CASRPSRSNEQFF. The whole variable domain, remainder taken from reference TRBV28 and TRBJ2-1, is DVKVTQSSRYLVKRTGEKVFLECVQDMDHENMFWYRQDPGLGLRLIYFSYDVKMKEKGDIPEGYSVSREKKERFSLILESASTNQTSMYLCASRPSRSNEQFFGPGTRLTVL.

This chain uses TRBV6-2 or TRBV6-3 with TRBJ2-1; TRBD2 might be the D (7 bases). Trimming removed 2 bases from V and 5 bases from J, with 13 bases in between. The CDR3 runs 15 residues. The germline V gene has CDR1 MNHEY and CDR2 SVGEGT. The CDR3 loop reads CASSYGRGADNEQFF. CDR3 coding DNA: TGTGCCAGCAGTTACGGGAGGGGGGCGGACAATGAGCAGTTCTTC.

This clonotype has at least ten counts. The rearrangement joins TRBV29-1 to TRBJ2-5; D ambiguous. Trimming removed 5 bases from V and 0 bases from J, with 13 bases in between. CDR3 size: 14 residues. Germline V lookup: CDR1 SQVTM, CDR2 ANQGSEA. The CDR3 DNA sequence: TGCAGCGTTTCCTTCAGGTCGTACCAAGAGACCCAGTACTTC. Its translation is CSVSFRSYQETQYF.

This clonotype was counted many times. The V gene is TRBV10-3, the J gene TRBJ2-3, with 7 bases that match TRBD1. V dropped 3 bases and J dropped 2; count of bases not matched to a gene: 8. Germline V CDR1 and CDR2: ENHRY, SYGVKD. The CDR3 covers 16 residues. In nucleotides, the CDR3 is TGTGCCATCAGTGATCCCGGACAGGCCCCCACAGATACGCAGTATTTT. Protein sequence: CAISDPGQAPTDTQYF.

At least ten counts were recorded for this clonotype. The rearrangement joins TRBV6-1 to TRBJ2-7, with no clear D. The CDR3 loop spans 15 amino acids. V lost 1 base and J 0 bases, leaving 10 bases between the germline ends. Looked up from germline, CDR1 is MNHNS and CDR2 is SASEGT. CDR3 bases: TGTGCCAGCAGTGAAGACGACGGGTCCTCCTACGAGCAGTACTTC. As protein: CASSEDDGSSYEQYF.

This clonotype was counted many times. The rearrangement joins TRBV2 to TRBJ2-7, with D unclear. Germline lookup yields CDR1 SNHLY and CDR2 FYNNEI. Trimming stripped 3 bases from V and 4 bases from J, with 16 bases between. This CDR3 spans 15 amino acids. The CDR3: CASSEPRELGYEQYF. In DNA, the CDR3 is TGTGCCAGCAGTGAGCCCCGAGAGTTAGGGTACGAGCAGTACTTC.

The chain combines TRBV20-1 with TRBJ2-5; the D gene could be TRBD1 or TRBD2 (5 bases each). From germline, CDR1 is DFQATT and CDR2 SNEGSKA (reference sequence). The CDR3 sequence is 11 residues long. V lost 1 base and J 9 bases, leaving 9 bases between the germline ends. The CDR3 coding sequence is TGCAGTGCTAGAGCCGAGGGGCCCCAGTACTTC. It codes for CSARAEGPQYF.

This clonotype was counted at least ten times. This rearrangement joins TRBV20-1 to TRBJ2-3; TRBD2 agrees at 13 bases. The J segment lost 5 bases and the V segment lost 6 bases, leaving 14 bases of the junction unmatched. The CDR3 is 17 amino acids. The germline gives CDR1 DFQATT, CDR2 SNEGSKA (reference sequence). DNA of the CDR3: TGCAGTGCCGGGGGGACTAGCGGGGTGATCGGTGTAGATACGCAGTATTTT. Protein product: CSAGGTSGVIGVDTQYF.

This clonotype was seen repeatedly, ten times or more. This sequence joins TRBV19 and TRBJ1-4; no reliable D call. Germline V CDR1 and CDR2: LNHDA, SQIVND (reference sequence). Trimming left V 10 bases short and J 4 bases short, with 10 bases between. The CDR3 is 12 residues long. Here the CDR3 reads CATRQHNEKLFF. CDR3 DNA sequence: TGTGCCACTCGCCAGCATAATGAAAAACTGTTTTTT. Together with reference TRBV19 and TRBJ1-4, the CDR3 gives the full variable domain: DGGITQSPKYLFRKEGQNVTLSCEQNLNHDAMYWYRQDPGQGLRLIYYSQIVNDFQKGDIAEGYSVSREKKESFPLTVTSAQKNPTAFYLCATRQHNEKLFFGSGTQLSVL.

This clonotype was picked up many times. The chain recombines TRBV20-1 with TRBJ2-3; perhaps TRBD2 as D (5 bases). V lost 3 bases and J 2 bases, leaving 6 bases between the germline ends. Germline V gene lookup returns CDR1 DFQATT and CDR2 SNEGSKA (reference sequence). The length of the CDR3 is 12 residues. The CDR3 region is CSARDFTDTQYF. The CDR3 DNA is TGCAGTGCTAGGGACTTCACAGATACGCAGTATTTT.

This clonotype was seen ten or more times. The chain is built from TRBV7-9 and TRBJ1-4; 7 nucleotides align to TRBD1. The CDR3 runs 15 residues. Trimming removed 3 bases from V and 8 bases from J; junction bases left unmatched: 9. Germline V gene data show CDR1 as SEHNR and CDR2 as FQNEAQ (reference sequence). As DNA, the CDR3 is TGTGCCAGCAGCTTTTCACAGGGGCTCGGAGAAAAACTGTTTTTT. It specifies CASSFSQGLGEKLFF.

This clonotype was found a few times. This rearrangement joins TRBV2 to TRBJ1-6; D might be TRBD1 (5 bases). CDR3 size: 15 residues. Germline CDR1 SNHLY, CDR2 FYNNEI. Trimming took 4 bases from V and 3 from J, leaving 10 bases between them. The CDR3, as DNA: TGTGCCAGCAGTGGGAACAGGAACTATAATTCACCCCTCCACTTT. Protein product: CASSGNRNYNSPLHF.

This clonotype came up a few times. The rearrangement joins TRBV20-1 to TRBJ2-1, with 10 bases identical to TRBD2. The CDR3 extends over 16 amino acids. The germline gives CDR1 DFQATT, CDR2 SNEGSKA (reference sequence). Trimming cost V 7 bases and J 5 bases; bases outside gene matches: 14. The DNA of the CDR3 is TGCAGTGGCAGCCGTGAGTGGACTAGCGGTAACAATGAGCAGTTCTTC. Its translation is CSGSREWTSGNNEQFF.

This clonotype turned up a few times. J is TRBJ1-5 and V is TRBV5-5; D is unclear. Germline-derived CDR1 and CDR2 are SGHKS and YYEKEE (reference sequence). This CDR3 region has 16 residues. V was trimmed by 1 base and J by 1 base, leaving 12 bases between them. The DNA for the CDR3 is TGTGCCAGCAGCTTGTCTGTGTACACGAGCAATCAGCCCCAGCATTTT. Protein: CASSLSVYTSNQPQHF.